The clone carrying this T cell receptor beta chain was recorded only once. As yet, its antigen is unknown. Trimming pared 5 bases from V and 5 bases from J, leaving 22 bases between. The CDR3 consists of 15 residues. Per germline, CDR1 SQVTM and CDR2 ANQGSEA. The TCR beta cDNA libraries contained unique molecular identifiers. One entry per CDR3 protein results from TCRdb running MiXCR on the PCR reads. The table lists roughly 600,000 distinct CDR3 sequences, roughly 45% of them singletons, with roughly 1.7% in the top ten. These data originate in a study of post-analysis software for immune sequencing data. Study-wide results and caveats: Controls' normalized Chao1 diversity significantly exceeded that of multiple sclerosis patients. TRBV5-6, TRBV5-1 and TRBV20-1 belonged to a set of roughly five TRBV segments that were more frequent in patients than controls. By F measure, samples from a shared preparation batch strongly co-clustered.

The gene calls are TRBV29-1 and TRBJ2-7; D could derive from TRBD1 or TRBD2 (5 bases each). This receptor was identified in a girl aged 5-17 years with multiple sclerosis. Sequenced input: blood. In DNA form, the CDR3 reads TGCAGCGTTTCTTCCGGGACCTCAGTTATCGACGAGCAGTACTTC. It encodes CSVSSGTSVIDEQYF.